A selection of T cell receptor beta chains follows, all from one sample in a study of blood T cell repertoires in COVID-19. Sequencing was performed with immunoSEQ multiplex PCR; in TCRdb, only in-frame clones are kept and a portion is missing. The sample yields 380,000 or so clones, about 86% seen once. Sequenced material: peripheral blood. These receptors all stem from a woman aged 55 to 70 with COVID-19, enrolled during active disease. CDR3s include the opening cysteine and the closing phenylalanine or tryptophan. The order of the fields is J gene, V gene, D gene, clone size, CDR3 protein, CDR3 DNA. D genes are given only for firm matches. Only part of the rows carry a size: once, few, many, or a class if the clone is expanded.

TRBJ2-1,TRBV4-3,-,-,CASSLTGEQFF,TGCGCCAGCAGCCTCACGGGGGAGCAGTTCTTC
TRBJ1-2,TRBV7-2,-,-,CASSFGGTRQNNYGYTF,TGTGCCAGCAGCTTCGGGGGAACAAGGCAAAATAACTATGGCTACACCTTC
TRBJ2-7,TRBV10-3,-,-,CAISEHGHSYEQYF,TGTGCCATCAGTGAGCACGGACACTCCTACGAGCAGTACTTC
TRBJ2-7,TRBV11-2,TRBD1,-,CASSLGTGLQYF,TGTGCCAGCAGCTTGGGGACAGGGTTACAGTACTTC
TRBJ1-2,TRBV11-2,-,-,CASSPYPNYGYTF,TGTGCCAGCAGCCCCTATCCTAACTATGGCTACACCTTC
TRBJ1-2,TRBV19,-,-,CASRSPTNYGYTF,TGTGCCAGTCGATCACCTACTAACTATGGCTACACCTTC
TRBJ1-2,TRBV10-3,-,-,CAISESDSGYGYTF,TGTGCCATCAGTGAGTCCGACAGTGGCTATGGCTACACCTTC
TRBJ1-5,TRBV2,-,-,CASRQGRDLGLPQGQPQHF,TGTGCCAGCAGACAAGGCAGGGACTTAGGACTACCACAAGGTCAGCCCCAGCATTTT
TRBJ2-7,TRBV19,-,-,CASSIARGFEQYF,TGTGCCAGTAGTATAGCTCGGGGTTTCGAGCAGTACTTC
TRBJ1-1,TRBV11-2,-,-,CASRGGRAFF,TGTGCCAGTAGGGGGGGCCGAGCTTTCTTT
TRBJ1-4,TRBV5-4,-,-,CASSSGQYNEKLFF,TGTGCCAGCAGCTCTGGACAGTATAATGAAAAACTGTTTTTT
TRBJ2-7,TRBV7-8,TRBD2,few,CASSHPGTSGVSLRGYEQYF,TGTGCCAGCAGCCACCCCGGGACTAGCGGGGTTAGCCTCAGGGGCTACGAGCAGTACTTC
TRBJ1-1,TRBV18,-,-,CASSSGARREDTEAFF,TGTGCCAGCTCATCGGGTGCCAGGAGGGAAGACACTGAAGCTTTCTTT
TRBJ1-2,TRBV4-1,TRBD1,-,CASSQESGQGYGYTF,TGCGCCAGCAGCCAAGAATCGGGACAGGGCTATGGCTACACCTTC
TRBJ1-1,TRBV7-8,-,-,CASSLVSFVNTEAFF,TGTGCCAGCAGCTTAGTATCTTTCGTGAACACTGAAGCTTTCTTT
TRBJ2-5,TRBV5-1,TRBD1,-,CASSLSTGGRETQYF,TGCGCCAGCAGCTTGTCGACAGGGGGGAGGGAGACCCAGTACTTC
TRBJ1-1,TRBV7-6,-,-,CASSSDWELRPGMNTEAFF,TGTGCCAGCAGCTCGGACTGGGAGCTCCGACCTGGAATGAACACTGAAGCTTTCTTT
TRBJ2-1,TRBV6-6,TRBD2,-,CASSYTSGLSYNEQFF,TGTGCCAGCAGTTACACTAGCGGCCTCTCCTACAATGAGCAGTTCTTC
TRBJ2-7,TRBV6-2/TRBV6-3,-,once,CASSYLLYYEQYF,TGTGCCAGCAGTTACCTCCTCTACTACGAGCAGTACTTC
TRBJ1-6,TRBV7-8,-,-,CASRAGDSPLHF,TGTGCCAGCAGAGCCGGGGATTCACCCCTCCACTTT
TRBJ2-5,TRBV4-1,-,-,CASSQGQGISIQETQYF,TGCGCCAGCAGCCAAGGTCAGGGTATTAGTATCCAAGAGACCCAGTACTTC
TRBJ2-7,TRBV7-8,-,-,CASSLTGPGISYEQYF,TGTGCCAGCAGCTTAACAGGGCCGGGGATTTCCTACGAGCAGTACTTC
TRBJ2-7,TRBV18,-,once,CASSPPGRGGEQYF,TGTGCCAGCTCACCACCGGGTAGGGGGGGCGAGCAGTACTTC
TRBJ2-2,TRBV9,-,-,CASSAVDRPGELFF,TGTGCCAGCAGCGCGGTTGACAGACCCGGGGAGCTGTTTTTT
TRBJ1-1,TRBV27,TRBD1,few,CASSAGQHTEAFF,TGTGCCAGCAGCGCGGGACAGCACACTGAAGCTTTCTTT
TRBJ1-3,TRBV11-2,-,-,CASSLGWERNSGNTIYF,TGTGCCAGCAGCTTAGGTTGGGAGAGAAACTCTGGAAACACCATATATTTT
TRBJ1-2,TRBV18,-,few,CASSPAAGYNGYTF,TGTGCCAGCTCCCCCGCCGCGGGTTATAATGGCTACACCTTC
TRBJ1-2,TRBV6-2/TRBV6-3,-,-,CASSDGTSLHSYGYTF,TGTGCCAGCAGCGACGGGACATCCTTGCATTCCTATGGCTACACCTTC
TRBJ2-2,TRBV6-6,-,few,CASSFGHPTGELFF,TGTGCCAGCAGTTTCGGACACCCCACCGGGGAGCTGTTTTTT
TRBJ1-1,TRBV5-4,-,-,CASSTGGGLNTEAFF,TGTGCCAGCAGTACCGGGGGAGGGCTGAACACTGAAGCTTTCTTT
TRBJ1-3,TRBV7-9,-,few,CASSPIGQSSGNTIYF,TGTGCCAGCAGCCCGATTGGACAATCCTCTGGAAACACCATATATTTT
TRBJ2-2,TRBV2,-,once,CASSEGMGSRAGELFF,TGTGCCAGCAGTGAAGGGATGGGGTCGAGGGCCGGGGAGCTGTTTTTT
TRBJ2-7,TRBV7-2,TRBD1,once,CASAGTGNHEQYF,TGTGCTAGTGCCGGGACAGGGAACCACGAGCAGTACTTC
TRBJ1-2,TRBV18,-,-,CASSPGRTYINYGYTF,TGTGCCAGCTCCCCTGGGAGGACATATATTAACTATGGCTACACCTTC
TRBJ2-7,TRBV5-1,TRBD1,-,CASSLGQGANEQYF,TGCGCCAGCAGCTTAGGACAGGGGGCCAACGAGCAGTACTTC
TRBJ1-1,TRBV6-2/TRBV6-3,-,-,CASSQGGTEAFF,TGTGCCAGCAGCCAAGGAGGGACTGAAGCTTTCTTT
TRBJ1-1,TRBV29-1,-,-,CSVVREPPMNTEAFF,TGCAGCGTTGTCCGCGAACCGCCCATGAACACTGAAGCTTTCTTT
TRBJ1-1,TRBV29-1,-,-,CSGDSSLNTEAFF,TGCAGCGGTGACAGTTCTTTGAACACTGAAGCTTTCTTT
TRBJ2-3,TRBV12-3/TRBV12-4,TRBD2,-,CASSPASGTRGYF,TGTGCCAGCAGTCCAGCTAGCGGCACACGTGGGTATTTT
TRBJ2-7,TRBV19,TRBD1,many,CASRTGTGSYEQYF,TGTGCCAGTAGGACCGGGACAGGGTCCTACGAGCAGTACTTC
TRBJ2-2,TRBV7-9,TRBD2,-,CASSLGGLRQRGGPGELFF,TGTGCCAGCAGCTTAGGAGGACTCCGCCAGCGGGGGGGCCCCGGGGAGCTGTTTTTT
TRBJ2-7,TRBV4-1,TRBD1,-,CASSQAGTGVSEQYF,TGCGCCAGCAGCCAGGCCGGGACAGGGGTCAGCGAGCAGTACTTC
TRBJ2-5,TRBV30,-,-,CAYAEGVETQYF,TGTGCCTACGCAGAGGGAGTGGAGACCCAGTACTTC
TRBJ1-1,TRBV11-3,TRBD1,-,CASSFTGTGDTEAFF,TGTGCCAGCAGCTTTACCGGGACAGGGGACACTGAAGCTTTCTTT
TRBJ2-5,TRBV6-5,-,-,CASSRLNWETQYF,TGTGCCAGCAGTCGCCTAAATTGGGAGACCCAGTACTTC
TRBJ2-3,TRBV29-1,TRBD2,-,CSVASGVSTDTQYF,TGCAGCGTAGCAAGCGGGGTAAGCACAGATACGCAGTATTTT
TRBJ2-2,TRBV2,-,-,CASSESVAGELFF,TGTGCCAGCAGTGAGTCGGTGGCCGGGGAGCTGTTTTTT
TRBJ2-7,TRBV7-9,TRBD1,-,CASSLFGQGYSYEQYF,TGTGCCAGCAGCTTATTCGGACAGGGATACTCCTACGAGCAGTACTTC
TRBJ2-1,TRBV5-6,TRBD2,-,CASSTDKPGLVYNEQFF,TGTGCCAGCAGCACAGACAAGCCGGGACTAGTGTACAATGAGCAGTTCTTC
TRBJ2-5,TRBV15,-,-,CATSRRDSQETQYF,TGTGCCACCAGCAGGCGGGACAGCCAAGAGACCCAGTACTTC